This TCR beta chain was observed in a study of metastatic and nonmetastatic thyroid tumors. Study overall: Repertoires from blood and tumor or nodule tissue of malignant and benign thyroid patients were compared.

In the original workflow: In papillary thyroid cancer, a distant-metastasis classifier was built using CDR3 differences across clinicopathological groups. TCRdb redid the clone calls on the PCR reads using MiXCR. TCRdb assigned the V and J calls; the authors' analysis was not used. The sample records roughly 34,000 clones, around 23% being singletons. This clone was detected ten times or more. Its specificity is not known. No patient had received any treatment before thyroid surgery. V lost 2 bases to trimming and J lost 4 bases, with 6 bases between them. The CDR3 extends over 11 amino acids. Per germline, CDR1 GTSNPN and CDR2 SVGIG (reference sequence). Whole-study results and caveats: The study reportedly found significantly higher TCR beta diversity in malignant thyroid tumors than benign nodules, in blood and tumor.

This sequence was found in a male donor with papillary thyroid cancer or a benign thyroid nodule (not recorded which). Some clones in this sample may be carry-over from other donors' samples. This chain joins TRBV30 and TRBJ2-7, with D unclear. The sample was tumor tissue. The CDR3 DNA is TGTGCCTGGAGTAGTAAGTACGAGCAGTACTTC. It encodes CAWSSKYEQYF.